The rows below give T cell receptor beta chains drawn from one sample of a study of CD8 T cells in ankylosing spondylitis. TCRdb used MiXCR to reprocess the 5' RACE reads, holding one entry per CDR3 protein. The repertoire holds 200,000 to 250,000 distinct CDR3 sequences, approximately 24% seen once, with more than 6.5% in the top ten. The sample was blood, either unsorted or a sorted T cell fraction (not recorded which). The receptors were sampled from a male donor with ankylosing spondylitis or in good health (not recorded which). Both conserved end residues are part of each CDR3. Each record gives: D gene, V gene, J gene, clone size, CDR3 protein, CDR3 DNA. The D gene is left open where the match is weak. Clone size is not always given. Where it is, it says once, few, many or a class for expanded clones.

>TRBD1|TRBV5-8|TRBJ1-1|many
CASSLSGGWMNTEAFF
TGTGCCAGCAGCCTTTCAGGGGGGTGGATGAACACTGAAGCTTTCTTT
>TRBD2|TRBV29-1|TRBJ2-5|-
CSVEGTTSGGPQETQYF
TGCAGCGTTGAGGGCACGACTAGCGGGGGACCGCAAGAGACCCAGTACTTC
>-|TRBV3-1|TRBJ2-5|-
CASSLLENQYF
TGTGCCAGCAGCCTCCTCGAGAACCAGTACTTC
>TRBD2|TRBV12-3/TRBV12-4|TRBJ2-3|many
CASSRLAGSTDTQYF
TGTGCCAGCAGTAGACTAGCGGGAAGCACAGATACGCAGTATTTT
>TRBD2|TRBV9|TRBJ2-7|-
CASSARLAGVGELYF
TGTGCCAGCAGCGCCCGACTAGCGGGAGTAGGCGAGCTGTACTTC
>TRBD2|TRBV4-1|TRBJ2-7|many
CASSPNGTGTRTYEQYF
TGCGCCAGCAGCCCAAATGGGACCGGGACTAGGACCTACGAGCAGTACTTC
>TRBD1|TRBV29-1|TRBJ2-3|many
CSVGRQGADTQYF
TGCAGCGTTGGTCGACAGGGGGCAGATACGCAGTATTTT
>-|TRBV3-1|TRBJ2-1|-
CASSLGLRRAEQFF
TGTGCCAGCAGCCTGGGACTCCGCCGGGCTGAGCAGTTCTTC
>-|TRBV6-2/TRBV6-3|TRBJ2-1|many
CASSYLSLAPTNEQFF
TGTGCCAGCAGTTACTTAAGCCTAGCCCCCACCAATGAGCAGTTCTTC
>TRBD2|TRBV4-1|TRBJ2-7|many
CASSQASGSVNEQYF
TGCGCCAGCAGCCAAGCTAGCGGGAGCGTCAACGAGCAGTACTTC
>TRBD2|TRBV2|TRBJ2-1|many
CASGVLAGGPGKNEQFF
TGTGCCAGCGGCGTACTAGCGGGAGGGCCAGGTAAAAATGAGCAGTTCTTC
>TRBD2|TRBV6-1|TRBJ2-7|-
CAASEGLAVYEQYF
TGTGCCGCATCGGAGGGACTAGCGGTCTACGAGCAGTACTTC
>TRBD2|TRBV5-5|TRBJ2-7|-
CASSPGLAGGNYEQYF
TGTGCCAGCAGCCCGGGACTAGCGGGAGGGAACTACGAGCAGTACTTC
>-|TRBV20-1|TRBJ2-1|few
CSATNQWDNEQFF
TGCAGTGCTACCAACCAGTGGGACAATGAGCAGTTCTTC
>TRBD2|TRBV10-3|TRBJ2-2|many
CAIRKGLQQNTGELFF
TGTGCCATCAGGAAGGGACTACAACAGAACACCGGGGAGCTGTTTTTT
>-|TRBV10-3|TRBJ2-7|many
CAISNRDREQYF
TGTGCCATCAGTAACAGGGATCGGGAGCAGTACTTC
>-|TRBV10-2|TRBJ2-5|many
CASRSGPSGTQYF
TGCGCCAGCAGGTCGGGTCCCTCGGGGACCCAGTACTTC
>-|TRBV20-1|TRBJ2-7|few
CSARGKSYEQYF
TGCAGTGCTCGCGGGAAGTCCTACGAGCAGTACTTC
>-|TRBV6-2/TRBV6-3|TRBJ2-7|many
CASRTPKDRTEGYEQYF
TGTGCCAGCAGAACCCCGAAAGACCGGACTGAAGGCTACGAGCAGTACTTC
>-|TRBV12-3/TRBV12-4|TRBJ2-3|-
CASRAPGSTDTQYF
TGTGCCAGCAGGGCCCCGGGGAGCACAGATACGCAGTATTTT
>-|TRBV20-1|TRBJ1-6|many
CSATETLALHF
TGCAGTGCTACAGAGACTCTGGCCCTCCACTTT
>-|TRBV6-2/TRBV6-3|TRBJ2-7|few
CASSRTPSTVERETSYEQYF
TGTGCCAGCAGTCGTACTCCATCGACAGTCGAGCGAGAGACCTCCTACGAGCAGTACTTC
>-|TRBV20-1|TRBJ2-2|many
CSARDGKTNTGELFF
TGCAGTGCTAGAGATGGCAAAACGAACACCGGGGAGCTGTTTTTT
>-|TRBV20-1|TRBJ2-7|-
CSAVRLGQPYEQYF
TGCAGTGCCGTCAGACTTGGCCAGCCCTACGAGCAGTACTTC
>-|TRBV24-1|TRBJ2-3|-
CATSGRVATDTQYF
TGTGCCACCAGTGGGAGGGTCGCCACAGATACGCAGTATTTT
>-|TRBV20-1|TRBJ2-3|many
CSARGHYGDTQYF
TGCAGTGCTAGGGGTCACTACGGAGATACGCAGTATTTT
>TRBD2|TRBV29-1|TRBJ2-1|-
CSVGAGVNNEQFF
TGCAGCGTTGGGGCGGGAGTGAACAATGAGCAGTTCTTC
>-|TRBV5-1|TRBJ2-7|many
CASSLGQQYEQYF
TGCGCCAGCAGCTTAGGGCAGCAATACGAGCAGTACTTC
>TRBD1|TRBV18|TRBJ2-3|-
CASSPGQGPDTQYF
TGTGCCAGCTCACCGGGACAGGGACCCGATACGCAGTATTTT